This T cell receptor (beta chain) was recovered during a study of Siglec-9 on CD8 T cells in melanoma. Study-level results: In melanoma tumors, a Siglec-9-marked effector memory CD8+ subset reportedly appeared to accumulate.

This clone was observed a few times. Its antigen is unknown. The CDR3 spans 20 residues. V gave up 4 bases and J gave up 0 bases, with 25 bases separating them. In germline, CDR1 is WNHNN, CDR2 SYGVQD (reference sequence). Here immunoSEQ multiplex PCR was the method, and the copy in TCRdb shows in-frame clones only, minus some. In the table there are more than 25,000 clones, 80% of which are singletons. The V gene is TRBV10-1, the J gene TRBJ1-5; the D gene is possibly TRBD1 (5 bases). This receptor was obtained from a human donor in good health. The sequenced sample was Siglec-9- CD8+ T cells sorted from blood. The CDR3 here is CASSGGLIGEVGYSNQPQHF. CDR3 bases: TGCGCCAGCAGTGGGGGCCTAATAGGGGAGGTTGGGTATAGCAATCAGCCCCAGCATTTT.